The 6 T cell receptor beta chains below all came from one sample that was sequenced in a study of cytomegalovirus exposure and HLA in healthy donors. 60 Vbeta and 13 Jbeta primers were used in PCR. Only in-frame clones appear in the TCRdb table, and some are missing; sequencing was by immunoSEQ multiplex PCR. The sample has about 130,000 clones, around 85% seen once. Sequences were obtained from PBMCs. Source of these receptors: a boy aged 5-17 years in good health and CMV-seronegative.

The chain employs TRBV5-1 and TRBJ2-1, with a weak D call TRBD2 (6 bases). Trimming pared 3 bases from V and 9 bases from J, leaving 34 bases between. CDR1 is SGHRS, CDR2 YFSETQ, per germline. This CDR3 contains 20 residues. The CDR3 loop is CASSWRAPRMVGLGTSEQFF. The DNA for the CDR3 is TGCGCCAGCAGCTGGCGGGCCCCGAGGATGGTGGGACTCGGAACGAGTGAGCAGTTCTTC.

V and J are TRBV7-9 and TRBJ2-7, with 12 bases that match TRBD1. The CDR3 is 16 amino acids. Germline V gene sequence: CDR1 SEHNR, CDR2 FQNEAQ (reference sequence). J was trimmed by 5 bases and V by 5 bases; bases with no gene match: 10. The DNA of the CDR3 is TGTGCCAGCAGCCTAGTAGTGGGACAGGGGGCTAACGAGCAGTACTTC. As protein: CASSLVVGQGANEQYF.

The V call is TRBV5-1, the J call TRBJ2-1, with a tentative D call TRBD1 (6 bases). Germline CDR1 reads SGHRS; CDR2 reads YFSETQ. There are 15 residues in the CDR3. V was pared by 4 bases and J by 7 bases, with 18 bases between. The CDR3 DNA is TGCGCCAGCAGCCCGGGACACCTAAAGGTTAATGAGCAGTTCTTC. The encoded protein is CASSPGHLKVNEQFF. The variable domain in full, with the rest retrieved from reference TRBV5-1 and TRBJ2-1, is KAGVTQTPRYLIKTRGQQVTLSCSPISGHRSVSWYQQTPGQGLQFLFEYFSETQRNKGNFPGRFSGRQFSNSRSEMNVSTLELGDSALYLCASSPGHLKVNEQFFGPGTRLTVL.

This clone appeared a single time. The chain's CDR3 is CASSYGARSFF. As DNA, the CDR3 is TGTGCCAGCAGTTACGGGGCGCGATCTTTCTTT. The rearrangement links TRBV6-5 to TRBJ1-1; D perhaps matches TRBD1 (5 bases). In germline, CDR1 is MNHEY, CDR2 SVGAGI. V lost 2 bases to trimming and J lost 12 bases, with 10 bases between them. The CDR3 loop spans 11 amino acids.

The chain recombines TRBV7-9 with TRBJ2-7; tentative D call: TRBD1 (6 bases). V lost 5 bases and J lost 3, with 14 bases in between. This CDR3 has 14 amino acids. Per the germline V gene, CDR1 is SEHNR and CDR2 is FQNEAQ (reference sequence). CDR3 in DNA: TGTGCCAGCAGCCCAACAACAGGGTTCTACGAGCAGTACTTC. Its translation is CASSPTTGFYEQYF.

In this sample, this clone turned up once. This chain joins TRBV2 and TRBJ2-7; a weak D match, TRBD2 (5 bases). Trimming took off 1 base at V and 6 bases at J, with 10 bases between the two ends. This CDR3 has 13 residues. Per the germline V gene, CDR1 is SNHLY and CDR2 is FYNNEI. The CDR3 sequence: CASSEGRRSEQYF. The DNA of the CDR3 is TGTGCCAGCAGTGAAGGTCGGAGGAGCGAGCAGTACTTC.